What follows are 9 T cell receptor beta chains derived from one specimen sequenced in a study of cytomegalovirus exposure and HLA in healthy donors. PCR amplification relied on 60 Vbeta primers (plus 13 Jbeta primers). The repertoire was sequenced with immunoSEQ multiplex PCR; TCRdb's copy has only in-frame clones and lacks some. The sample totals approximately 72,000 clones. Material for sequencing was PBMCs. The receptor source for this set is a woman aged 40 to 50 in good health and CMV-seropositive.

The V gene is TRBV28, the J gene TRBJ2-2; TRBD2 might be the D (5 bases). Trimming stripped 3 bases from V and 5 bases from J, with 16 bases between. Germline CDR1 MDHEN, CDR2 SYDVKM. The CDR3 is 16 amino acids. The CDR3 loop is CASSLVDYTGTGELFF. As DNA, the CDR3 is TGTGCCAGCAGTTTGGTCGACTATACGGGGACCGGGGAGCTGTTTTTT.

This chain joins TRBV28 and TRBJ1-2, with a weak D call TRBD1 (5 bases). The CDR3 has 15 residues. V shed 5 bases and J shed 1 base, with 14 bases lying between them. Germline V gene lookup returns CDR1 MDHEN and CDR2 SYDVKM. CDR3 in amino acids: CASSTRGGSNYGYTF. CDR3 in DNA: TGTGCCAGCAGTACCCGGGGGGGGAGTAACTATGGCTACACCTTC.

The rearrangement links TRBV2 to TRBJ1-5; 8 nucleotides match TRBD1. There are 13 residues in the CDR3. V was pared by 6 bases and J by 7 bases, with 5 bases of the junction left unmatched. Germline assignment: CDR1 SNHLY and CDR2 FYNNEI. The CDR3 DNA is TGTGCCAGCAGAGGACAGGGAGGACAGCCCCAGCATTTT. It is translated as CASRGQGGQPQHF.

This chain uses TRBV10-3 with TRBJ2-3; 7 bases agree with TRBD2. The CDR3 sequence is 16 residues long. J lost 1 base, V lost 3 bases, and 7 bases had no gene match. The V gene's germline CDR1 is ENHRY and CDR2 SYGVKD. The CDR3 reads CAISDPITSGTDTQYF. The CDR3 DNA reads as TGTGCCATCAGTGACCCAATAACTAGCGGCACAGATACGCAGTATTTT.

The V and J genes are TRBV28 and TRBJ2-7; 9 bases map to TRBD1. Germline V gene data show CDR1 as MDHEN and CDR2 as SYDVKM. The junction had 16 bases not matched to a gene; V was cut back by 6 bases and J by 7 bases. The CDR3 has 16 residues. The CDR3 nucleotides read TGTGCCAGCAGGTCTGACAGGGGGAAGGTTCTTTGGGAGCAGTACTTC. Protein product: CASRSDRGKVLWEQYF. Supplemented by reference TRBV28 and TRBJ2-7, the full variable domain reads DVKVTQSSRYLVKRTGEKVFLECVQDMDHENMFWYRQDPGLGLRLIYFSYDVKMKEKGDIPEGYSVSREKKERFSLILESASTNQTSMYLCASRSDRGKVLWEQYFGPGTRLTVT.

The chain recombines TRBV6-4 with TRBJ2-3, with 7 nucleotides matching TRBD2. CDR1 MRHNA and CDR2 SNTAGT come from the germline V gene. Germline trimming cut 3 bases from V and 0 bases from J; bases unmatched to any gene: 3. CDR3 size: 15 residues. CDR3 DNA: TGTGCCAGCAGTGAAGTTAGCGGGAGCACAGATACGCAGTATTTT. It is translated as CASSEVSGSTDTQYF.

This sequence joins TRBV7-8 and TRBJ1-2; TRBD1 matches 10 bases. Germline assignment: CDR1 SGHVS and CDR2 FQNEAQ. The CDR3 has 15 residues. V trimming: 3 bases; J trimming: 4 bases; junction bases outside the gene matches: 5. The CDR3 DNA sequence: TGTGCCAGCAGCTTGGGACAGGGGTTCGGCTATGGCTACACCTTC. It translates to CASSLGQGFGYGYTF.

CDR3 in DNA: TGTGCCAGCAGTCACGGACAGTTTTACTCTGGGGCCAACGTCCTGACTTTC. It specifies CASSHGQFYSGANVLTF. V and J are TRBV27 and TRBJ2-6; maybe TRBD1 (6 bases). This CDR3 is 17 amino acids long. Trimming left V 5 bases short and J 0 bases short, with 14 bases between. CDR1 is MNHEY and CDR2 is SMNVEV in the germline V gene (reference sequence).

The CDR3 loop is CASSRGLAGGVGTDTQYF. The CDR3 region has the DNA TGTGCCAGCAGCCGCGGACTAGCGGGAGGCGTCGGCACAGATACGCAGTATTTT. The rearrangement links TRBV7-3 to TRBJ2-3, with TRBD2 matching 14 bases. Per germline, CDR1 SGHTA and CDR2 FQGTGA. This CDR3 region has 18 residues. Trimming at V came to 5 bases and at J to 1 base, leaving 8 bases not matched to a gene.